A selection of T cell receptor beta chains follows, all from one sample in a study of sequential checkpoint blockade in melanoma. Method: immunoSEQ multiplex PCR; TCRdb's copy keeps in-frame clones and lacks some. The sample comprises approximately 5,000 clones, about 70% of which are singletons, and 25% to 30% rests with the top ten. The material sequenced was CD8+ T cells sorted from blood (inferred from file names), taken from a patient given nivolumab and ipilimumab in sequence. These receptors were collected from a human donor with melanoma. CDR3s include the opening cysteine and the closing phenylalanine or tryptophan. The order of the fields is D gene, clone size, V gene, J gene, CDR3 DNA, CDR3 protein. The D gene is left open where the match is weak. Clone size is not always given. Where it is, it says once, few, many or a class for expanded clones.

NA	NA	TRBV2	TRBJ1-5	TGTGCCAGCAGTGAAGTATCCGGGTTTGGAAATCAGCCCCAGCATTTT	CASSEVSGFGNQPQHF
TRBD2	NA	TRBV7-6	TRBJ2-7	TGTGCCAGCAGCTATTCAGCGGGGGACGGTTACGAGCAGTACTTC	CASSYSAGDGYEQYF
NA	NA	TRBV19	TRBJ1-2	TGTGCCAGTAGTCTAGACCGTTCTCATGGCTACACCTTC	CASSLDRSHGYTF
TRBD1	NA	TRBV4-1	TRBJ2-3	TGCGCCAGCAGCCTGGGACAGGGTGGAAATACGCAGTATTTT	CASSLGQGGNTQYF
NA	NA	TRBV5-5	TRBJ2-7	TGTGCCAGCAGCCTATACTACGAGCAGTACTTC	CASSLYYEQYF
NA	NA	TRBV7-6	TRBJ2-2	TGTGCCAGCAGCCGGTCCGGGGAGCTGTTTTTT	CASSRSGELFF
TRBD1	NA	TRBV7-9	TRBJ2-5	TGTGCCAGCAGCTTAGGGGCCGGGACAGGGCCCCAAGAGACCCAGTACTTC	CASSLGAGTGPQETQYF
NA	NA	TRBV2	TRBJ1-1	TGTGCCAGCAACGGGGGTATGAACACTGAAGCTTTCTTT	CASNGGMNTEAFF
NA	NA	TRBV29-1	TRBJ1-5	TGCAGCGCCCTCGCGGGGGGGCAGCCCCAGCATTTT	CSALAGGQPQHF
TRBD1	NA	TRBV14	TRBJ2-3	TGTGCCAGCAGCCAAGTGAATTCGGACAGGGGATTATTCACAGATACGCAGTATTTT	CASSQVNSDRGLFTDTQYF
NA	once	TRBV15	TRBJ2-7	TGTGCCACCAGCAGAGACAGGGTTGACGAGCAGTACTTC	CATSRDRVDEQYF
NA	NA	TRBV9	TRBJ2-7	TGTGCCAGCAGCGTAGGGGGGGTCCCCTACGAGCAGTACTTC	CASSVGGVPYEQYF
TRBD1	once	TRBV5-1	TRBJ2-2	TGCGCCAGCAGCTTTGGGACAGTGAACACCGGGGAGCTGTTTTTT	CASSFGTVNTGELFF
TRBD2	NA	TRBV7-6	TRBJ2-1	TGTGCCAGCAGCTCCCTCTGGACTAGCGGGGGAAATGAGCAGTTCTTC	CASSSLWTSGGNEQFF
TRBD2	NA	TRBV6-1	TRBJ2-1	TGTGCCAGCAAATTACTAGCGGGGGGGCTTAATGAGCAGTTCTTC	CASKLLAGGLNEQFF
NA	NA	TRBV6-6	TRBJ1-2	TGTGCCAGCAGCTCCATGGGGGACTACTATGGCTACACCTTC	CASSSMGDYYGYTF
NA	NA	TRBV4-1	TRBJ2-7	TGCGCCAGCAGCCCTACAGGGATTGCCTACGAGCAGTACTTC	CASSPTGIAYEQYF
TRBD2	once	TRBV7-3	TRBJ2-1	TGTGCCAGCAGCTTAAGCGGGGGAATCGACAATGAGCAGTTCTTC	CASSLSGGIDNEQFF
NA	medium-sized	TRBV5-8	TRBJ2-1	TGTGCCAGCAGCTTGGTTGACAACTCCTACAATGAGCAGTTCTTC	CASSLVDNSYNEQFF
TRBD1	few	TRBV27	TRBJ1-3	TGTGCCAGCAGTTTATACCCGGGGACAGGGGCTGGAAACACCATATATTTT	CASSLYPGTGAGNTIYF
NA	few	TRBV9	TRBJ2-1	TGTGCCAGCAGCGAAACCGGCTCCTACAATGAGCAGTTCTTC	CASSETGSYNEQFF
NA	NA	TRBV7-9	TRBJ2-3	TGTGCCAGCAGCTTAGGGGGAGTGACAGATACGCAGTATTTT	CASSLGGVTDTQYF